The sample holds a few counts of the clone carrying this T cell receptor (beta chain). What it binds is unknown. V gave up 4 bases and J gave up 6 bases, with 13 bases separating them. Per the germline V gene, CDR1 is MNHGY and CDR2 is SAAAGT. The CDR3 contains 13 residues. This record comes from a study of T cells in Graves' hyperthyroidism and ophthalmopathy. The wider study: It was at initial diagnosis, before any treatment, that peripheral blood was collected.

The source material, RNA transcripts, was used to amplify TCR beta CDR3 regions. The HTBI set primed first-round TCR CDR3 RT-PCR. TCRdb redid the calling of the multiplex PCR reads with MiXCR, one entry per CDR3 protein. Seen here are a few hundred thousand distinct CDR3 sequences, just under 15% observed once, and the top ten hold approximately 32%. Study findings and constraints: Blood held most thyroid clonotypes expanded above 0.001 frequency.

Absent ophthalmopathy progression within 18 months defined stable Graves' hyperthyroidism. Exclusion followed for patients with uncontrolled infection, other autoimmune disease, pregnancy or lactation. The sample comprised blood. The V gene is TRBV6-8, the J gene TRBJ2-7; D may be TRBD1 (6 bases). The source is a young woman with Graves' hyperthyroidism. CDR3 residues: CASSSTRQAEQYF. The CDR3 nucleotides are TGTGCCAGCAGTTCTACGAGACAGGCCGAGCAGTACTTC.